The 24 T cell receptor beta chains given below trace back to one sample, sequenced in a study of blood T cell repertoires in COVID-19. Measured with immunoSEQ multiplex PCR; TCRdb has only the in-frame clones, and not every one. Of roughly 87,000 clones listed, around nine tenths are singletons. Sequencing was carried out using peripheral blood. These receptors were taken from a man aged 35-49 years with acute or convalescent COVID-19.

The count of this clone is one. The chain recombines TRBV5-1 with TRBJ1-2; the match to TRBD1 covers 8 bases. The CDR3 extends over 15 amino acids. Trimming cost V 3 bases and J 3 bases; bases outside gene matches: 7. The V gene's germline CDR1 is SGHRS and CDR2 YFSETQ. Here the CDR3 DNA reads TGCGCCAGCAGCTCATCACAGGGGGTATACTATGGCTACACCTTC. Amino acid sequence: CASSSSQGVYYGYTF.

V is TRBV11-2 and J is TRBJ1-1, with D perhaps TRBD1 (6 bases). This CDR3 spans 13 amino acids. With 3 bases removed from V and 1 base from J, the gap between germline ends came to 6 bases. Looked up from germline, CDR1 is SGHAT and CDR2 is FQNNGV. Here the CDR3 reads CASSLGANTEAFF. The CDR3 nucleotides are TGTGCCAGCAGCTTGGGGGCGAACACTGAAGCTTTCTTT. Based on the CDR3 plus reference TRBV11-2 and TRBJ1-1, the full variable domain is EAGVAQSPRYKIIEKRQSVAFWCNPISGHATLYWYQQILGQGPKLLIQFQNNGVVDDSQLPKDRFSAERLKGVDSTLKIQPAKLEDSAVYLCASSLGANTEAFFGQGTRLTVV.

This clone was recorded only once. This rearrangement joins TRBV5-1 to TRBJ1-1, with 7 positions matching TRBD1. Per the germline V gene, CDR1 is SGHRS and CDR2 is YFSETQ. J was trimmed by 4 bases and V by 4 bases; bases with no gene match: 7. This CDR3 has 14 amino acids. CDR3 coding DNA: TGCGCCAGCAGCAGGGGGACAGCCCCCACTGAAGCTTTCTTT. Protein sequence: CASSRGTAPTEAFF.

This clone occurred a few times. This chain uses TRBV6-5 with TRBJ1-1; D might be TRBD1 (6 bases). V was shortened by 6 bases and J by 1 base, with 9 bases between the two germline ends. The CDR3 consists of 13 residues. Germline CDR1 is MNHEY and CDR2 is SVGAGI. In DNA, the CDR3 is TGTGCCAGCAGGAGGGGGACGAACACTGAAGCTTTCTTT. It yields the protein CASRRGTNTEAFF.

V usage is TRBV6-6 and J usage is TRBJ2-1; TRBD2 might be the D (6 bases). The germline gives CDR1 MNHNY, CDR2 SVGAGI (reference sequence). Deletions cut 1 base from V and 9 bases from J, with 7 bases between. The CDR3 covers 12 residues. The CDR3 coding sequence is TGTGCCAGCAGTTACTACGGGGGTGAGCAGTTCTTC. Translated, it gives CASSYYGGEQFF.

The J gene is TRBJ2-7, the V gene TRBV4-1; 13 nucleotides align to TRBD2. CDR1 MGHRA and CDR2 YSYEKL come from the germline V gene. The CDR3 spans 16 residues. Trimming removed 3 bases from V and 5 bases from J; junction bases left unmatched: 7. CDR3 in DNA: TGCGCCAGCAGCCACGCTGGACTAGCGGGAGCACACGAGCAGTACTTC. Encoded protein: CASSHAGLAGAHEQYF.

The chain carries TRBV9 and TRBJ2-1, with 7 bases lining up with TRBD2. Germline values: CDR1 SGDLS, CDR2 YYNGEE. CDR3 length: 14 amino acids. Trimming removed 4 bases from V and 3 bases from J; junction bases left unmatched: 4. The CDR3 loop is CASSPRTSYNEQFF. For the CDR3, the DNA is TGTGCCAGCAGCCCCAGGACTAGCTACAATGAGCAGTTCTTC.

The gene calls are TRBV7-6 and TRBJ2-5; D possibly corresponds to TRBD2 (7 bases). CDR1 and CDR2 from the germline V gene are SGHVS and FNYEAQ. This CDR3 comprises 15 residues. The V gene lost 1 base and the J gene lost 4 bases, with 13 bases spanning the gap. The CDR3 sequence is CASSLGRGGPETQYF. The CDR3 nucleotides are TGTGCCAGCAGCTTAGGGAGGGGGGGGCCAGAGACCCAGTACTTC.

This clone was seen once. This chain connects TRBV19 to TRBJ2-3, with a possible D match to TRBD2 (5 bases). Trimming removed 6 bases at V and 6 bases at J, with 16 bases between. CDR3 length: 14 residues. The germline CDR1 and CDR2 sequences are LNHDA and SQIVND (reference sequence). The CDR3 protein is CASSPRGLVDTQYF. CDR3 bases: TGTGCCAGTAGCCCGCGAGGGCTTGTGGATACGCAGTATTTT.

J is TRBJ2-3 and V is TRBV5-1; TRBD1 might be the D (7 bases). The germline V and J ends were trimmed by 1 base and 1 base, with 10 bases remaining between them. In germline, CDR1 is SGHRS, CDR2 YFSETQ. The CDR3 is made up of 15 amino acids. The CDR3 region has the DNA TGCGCCAGCAGCTTGAGCAGGGGGGGCACAGATACGCAGTATTTT. Translated: CASSLSRGGTDTQYF.

The chain uses TRBV4-3 and TRBJ2-3; 12 nucleotides align to TRBD2. The CDR3 extends over 17 amino acids. The J segment lost 3 bases and the V segment lost 0 bases, leaving 4 bases of the junction unmatched. Germline lookup yields CDR1 LGHNA and CDR2 YSLEER. CDR3 sequence: CASSQDASGGATDTQYF. CDR3 DNA: TGCGCCAGCAGCCAAGATGCTAGCGGGGGGGCGACAGATACGCAGTATTTT.

This rearrangement joins TRBV27 to TRBJ1-6; TRBD1 matches 10 bases. This CDR3 is 18 amino acids long. The germline CDR1 and CDR2 sequences are MNHEY and SMNVEV (reference sequence). The V gene end was trimmed by 3 bases and the J gene end by 7 bases; junction bases not matched to a gene: 12. The CDR3 sequence is CASSFRDRGAGGNSPLHF. CDR3 DNA: TGTGCCAGCAGTTTCCGGGACAGGGGCGCCGGGGGGAATTCACCCCTCCACTTT.

The rearrangement links TRBV7-2 to TRBJ1-4, with 9 bases aligning to TRBD1. The ends lost 5 bases at V and 10 bases at J; junction bases unmatched: 11. Germline CDR1 SGHTA, CDR2 FQGNSA. The CDR3 is made up of 15 amino acids. CDR3 sequence (DNA): TGTGCCAGCAGCAGCAACAGGGGGCAAGTCGGAAAACTGTTTTTT. Amino acids: CASSSNRGQVGKLFF.

This chain uses TRBV2 with TRBJ2-7, with a weak D call TRBD2 (6 bases). V shed 6 bases and J shed 6 bases, with 15 bases lying between them. Germline V gene lookup returns CDR1 SNHLY and CDR2 FYNNEI. The CDR3 sequence is 13 residues long. This chain's CDR3 is CASRGGVRVEQYF. The DNA for the CDR3 is TGTGCCAGCAGAGGCGGGGTGAGGGTCGAGCAGTACTTC. Full variable domain (outside the CDR3, taken from reference TRBV2 and TRBJ2-7): EPEVTQTPSHQVTQMGQEVILRCVPISNHLYFYWYRQILGQKVEFLVSFYNNEISEKSEIFDDQFSVERPDGSNFTLKIRSTKLEDSAMYFCASRGGVRVEQYFGPGTRLTVT.

The V gene is TRBV24-1, the J gene TRBJ2-1; possibly TRBD2 for D (5 bases). Germline V lookup: CDR1 KGHDR, CDR2 SFDVKD. The CDR3 runs to 14 residues. Trimming removed 2 bases from V and 5 bases from J, with 9 bases in between. The CDR3 DNA reads as TGTGCCACCAGTGATTCCGGACTGCACAATGAGCAGTTCTTC. Encoded protein: CATSDSGLHNEQFF.

The CDR3 spells CASSFSLMSYEQYF. The CDR3 DNA is TGTGCCAGCAGCTTTTCCCTAATGTCCTACGAGCAGTACTTC. The chain couples TRBV7-6 to TRBJ2-7; D ambiguous. V was trimmed by 3 bases and J by 1 base, leaving 10 bases between them. The CDR3 runs to 14 residues. Per the germline V gene, CDR1 is SGHVS and CDR2 is FNYEAQ.

This clone came up a few times. The chain has TRBV5-1 and TRBJ2-3; unclear D gene. Germline-derived CDR1 and CDR2 are SGHRS and YFSETQ. Trimming shortened V by 0 bases and J by 1 base, and 9 bases separated the two germline ends. The CDR3 length is 15 residues. This chain's CDR3 is CASSLGRGGTDTQYF. The CDR3 DNA sequence: TGCGCCAGCAGCTTGGGGAGAGGAGGCACAGATACGCAGTATTTT.

The chain employs TRBV9 and TRBJ2-3; TRBD2 matches at 8 bases. This CDR3 is built from 16 residues. Germline-derived CDR1 and CDR2 are SGDLS and YYNGEE. After removal of 0 bases from V and 0 bases from J, the junction contained 3 bases not matched to a gene. The CDR3 spells CASSVVSGGSTDTQYF. CDR3 DNA: TGTGCCAGCAGCGTAGTGTCGGGAGGGAGCACAGATACGCAGTATTTT. The full variable domain, in which reference TRBV9 and TRBJ2-3 provide the parts outside the CDR3, is DSGVTQTPKHLITATGQRVTLRCSPRSGDLSVYWYQQSLDQGLQFLIQYYNGEERAKGNILERFSAQQFPDLHSELNLSSLELGDSALYFCASSVVSGGSTDTQYFGPGTRLTVL.

This sequence joins TRBV29-1 and TRBJ1-2; 7 bases agree with TRBD1. V trimming: 0 bases; J trimming: 8 bases; junction bases outside the gene matches: 6. Germline V gives CDR1 SQVTM, CDR2 ANQGSEA. The CDR3 has 13 amino acids. CDR3 in DNA: TGCAGCGTTGAAGAATTGACAGGGAAAGGCTACACCTTC. Translated: CSVEELTGKGYTF.

The chain is built from TRBV6-5 and TRBJ2-5; 7 nucleotides agree with TRBD2. V was clipped by 4 bases and J by 2 bases; unmatched bases: 4. The CDR3 length is 14 residues. Germline values: CDR1 MNHEY, CDR2 SVGAGI. CDR3 sequence reads: CASSFTSAQETQYF. CDR3 sequence (DNA): TGTGCCAGCAGTTTCACTAGCGCACAAGAGACCCAGTACTTC.

The rearrangement uses TRBV10-3 and TRBJ1-2; TRBD1 agrees at 7 bases. Trimming took 0 bases from V and 0 from J; bases not matched to a gene: 4. From germline, CDR1 is ENHRY and CDR2 SYGVKD. This CDR3 region has 16 residues. The CDR3 bases are TGTGCCATCAGTGAGTCACGGACAGGCGCTAACTATGGCTACACCTTC. Its protein product is CAISESRTGANYGYTF.

The chain joins TRBV18 to TRBJ1-1, with 7 bases aligning to TRBD1. With V trimmed by 2 bases and J by 5 bases, 8 bases remained unmatched. This CDR3 region has 15 residues. CDR1 KGHSH and CDR2 LQKENI come from the germline V gene. CDR3 nucleotides: TGTGCCAGCTCACCATCCCGGCAGGGGGTAACTGAAGCTTTCTTT. Translating it yields CASSPSRQGVTEAFF. The full variable domain, its missing parts supplied by reference TRBV18 and TRBJ1-1, is NAGVMQNPRHLVRRRGQEARLRCSPMKGHSHVYWYRQLPEEGLKFMVYLQKENIIDESGMPKERFSAEFPKEGPSILRIQQVVRGDSAAYFCASSPSRQGVTEAFFGQGTRLTVV.

This clone showed up just a few times. This sequence joins TRBV30 and TRBJ1-2, with TRBD1 matching over 9 bases. V shed 3 bases, J shed 7 bases, and the junction held 3 bases outside the gene matches. Germline CDR1 GTSNPN, CDR2 SVGIG (reference sequence). The CDR3 sequence is 12 residues long. This CDR3 is CAWSGTGFGYTF. DNA for the CDR3: TGTGCCTGGAGCGGGACAGGGTTTGGCTACACCTTC. The full variable domain, with the rest looked up from reference TRBV30 and TRBJ1-2, is SQTIHQWPATLVQPVGSPLSLECTVEGTSNPNLYWYRQAAGRGLQLLFYSVGIGQISSEVPQNLSASRPQDRQFILSSKKLLLSDSGFYLCAWSGTGFGYTFGSGTRLTVV.

This clone was seen once. The chain recombines TRBV10-3 with TRBJ1-1; 8 bases are a match to TRBD1. From germline, CDR1 is ENHRY and CDR2 SYGVKD. This CDR3 is 15 amino acids long. J gave up 7 bases and V 3 bases, and 10 bases lay outside the gene matches. The CDR3 sequence: CAISDRDRNSSEAFF. The CDR3 DNA reads as TGTGCCATCAGTGATCGGGACAGGAATTCCAGTGAAGCTTTCTTT.